This T cell receptor beta chain appears in the sequencing data of a study of identical twins. Losses at the gene ends were 4 bases for V and 3 bases for J; bases not matched to a gene: 12. The CDR3 sequence is 16 residues long. Germline V CDR1 and CDR2: MDHEN, SYDVKM. From the 5' RACE reads, TCRdb called clonotypes with MiXCR, one entry per CDR3 protein. The repertoire holds 400,000 to 600,000 distinct CDR3 sequences, with more than 20% as singletons. The sample also formed part of further work on yellow fever vaccine responses in identical twins.

The source is a woman aged 18-29 years in good health. The source material was CD4+ T cells sorted from blood. V gene TRBV28 combines with J gene TRBJ2-7, with 7 bases matching TRBD2. Here the CDR3 reads CASSSPWGGRSYEQYF. CDR3 in DNA: TGTGCCAGCAGTTCCCCATGGGGCGGGAGAAGCTACGAGCAGTACTTC.